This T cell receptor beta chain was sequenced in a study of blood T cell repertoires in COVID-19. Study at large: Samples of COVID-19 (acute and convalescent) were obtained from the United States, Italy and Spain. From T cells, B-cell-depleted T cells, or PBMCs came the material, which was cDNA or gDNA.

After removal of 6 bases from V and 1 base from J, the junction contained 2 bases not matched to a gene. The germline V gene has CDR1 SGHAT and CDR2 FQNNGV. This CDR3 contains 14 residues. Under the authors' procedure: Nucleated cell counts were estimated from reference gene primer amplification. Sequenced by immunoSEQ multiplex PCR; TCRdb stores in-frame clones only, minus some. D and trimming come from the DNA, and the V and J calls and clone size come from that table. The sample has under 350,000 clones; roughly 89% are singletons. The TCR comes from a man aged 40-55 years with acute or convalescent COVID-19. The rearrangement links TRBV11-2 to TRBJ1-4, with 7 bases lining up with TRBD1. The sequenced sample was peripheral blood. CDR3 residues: CASSQGVTNEKLFF. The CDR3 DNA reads TGTGCCAGCAGTCAGGGGGTAACTAATGAAAAACTGTTTTTT.